This TCR beta chain was sequenced in a study of T cells after yellow fever vaccination. In the study overall: Preparing low-cell-number fractions relied on SMART-Seq v4 Ultra Low Input.

Study observations and caveats: It was a small share of clonotypes that appeared in both CD4 and CD8 compartments. Weaker overall was a secondary response that nonetheless peaked faster, on day 5 versus 15.

This clonotype was observed at least ten times. Antigen unknown. One entry per CDR3 protein, called by TCRdb with MiXCR from the 5' RACE reads. There are about 130,000 distinct CDR3 sequences in the sample; more than 6.5% occur only once, and more than 0.6% lies in the top ten. Unmatched junction bases numbered 9, after V lost 5 bases and J lost 5 bases. The CDR3 totals 15 residues. The germline V gene has CDR1 DFQATT and CDR2 SNEGSKA (reference sequence). The receptor was derived from a man aged 25 to 45 who received the YFV17D yellow fever vaccine. The sample consisted of CD4+ T cells sorted from PBMCs, taken 10 days after the yellow fever booster vaccination. The chain uses TRBV20-1 and TRBJ2-2, with TRBD1 matching 9 bases. Here the CDR3 DNA reads TGCAGTGCTTATACCGGGACAGGGAAAACCGGGGAGCTGTTTTTT. The encoded protein is CSAYTGTGKTGELFF.